Listed here are 11 T cell receptor beta chains from one sample, sequenced in a study of OX40 agonist ivuxolimab in advanced cancers. The library was obtained by the immunoSEQ multiplex PCR assay. The source is immuneACCESS, and TCRdb retained only in-frame sequences with V and J called. Part of the clones is not carried over; for the studies checked, unresolved V genes explain less than half of this, and the remainder is unexplained. The sample profile shows tens of thousands of clones; approximately 90% of them were found once. The ten largest clones capture approximately 3.9% of the sample. The material sequenced was CD4+ or CD8+ T cells sorted from blood, taken in a trial of the OX40 agonist ivuxolimab. Source of these receptors: an adult with an advanced solid tumor such as melanoma, head and neck, liver or kidney cancer.

The genes are TRBV7-3 and TRBJ1-1; D remains ambiguous. The germline V and J ends were trimmed by 2 bases and 4 bases, with 8 bases remaining between them. The CDR3 is 13 residues long. Germline CDR1 reads SGHTA; CDR2 reads FQGTGA. CDR3 in amino acids: CASSLDSGTEAFF. Written as DNA, the CDR3 is TGTGCCAGCAGCTTAGACTCAGGCACTGAAGCTTTCTTT.

The chain joins TRBV11-2 to TRBJ2-7; D unresolved. Germline V CDR1 and CDR2: SGHAT, FQNNGV. CDR3 length: 16 amino acids. Trimming took off 0 bases at V and 1 base at J, with 13 bases between the two ends. Here the CDR3 DNA reads TGTGCCAGCAGCTTAGATCCGTGGGAAGAATCCTACGAGCAGTACTTC. The encoded protein is CASSLDPWEESYEQYF. Using reference TRBV11-2 and TRBJ2-7 for the parts outside the CDR3, the full variable domain is EAGVAQSPRYKIIEKRQSVAFWCNPISGHATLYWYQQILGQGPKLLIQFQNNGVVDDSQLPKDRFSAERLKGVDSTLKIQPAKLEDSAVYLCASSLDPWEESYEQYFGPGTRLTVT.

The rearrangement joins TRBV28 to TRBJ2-7; either TRBD1 or TRBD2 may supply D (5 bases each). The ends were cut back, 3 bases at V and 7 bases at J, with 13 bases in the middle. CDR3 length equals 13 residues. Germline V lookup: CDR1 MDHEN, CDR2 SYDVKM. The CDR3 DNA follows: TGTGCCAGCAGTTTCCCAGGGACGGGTGAGCAGTACTTC. This gives the protein CASSFPGTGEQYF. The full variable domain, with the rest looked up from reference TRBV28 and TRBJ2-7, is DVKVTQSSRYLVKRTGEKVFLECVQDMDHENMFWYRQDPGLGLRLIYFSYDVKMKEKGDIPEGYSVSREKKERFSLILESASTNQTSMYLCASSFPGTGEQYFGPGTRLTVT.

The chain combines TRBV13 with TRBJ2-1; TRBD2 aligns across 14 bases. Germline V gene sequence: CDR1 PRHDT, CDR2 FYEKMQ (reference sequence). The CDR3 is 18 amino acids. V was clipped by 0 bases and J by 6 bases; unmatched bases: 7. The CDR3, as DNA: TGTGCCAGCAGCTTAGGCCCCCGACTAGCGGGAGGGAGCAATGAGCAGTTCTTC. Amino acid sequence: CASSLGPRLAGGSNEQFF.

The V gene is TRBV7-9, the J gene TRBJ2-1; 10 nucleotides match TRBD2. Germline V gene sequence: CDR1 SEHNR, CDR2 FQNEAQ (reference sequence). The CDR3 sequence is 16 residues long. The V and J ends lost 5 bases and 9 bases, in that order; junction bases with no gene match: 13. The CDR3 sequence is CASSPPSGTSVSEQFF. The CDR3 region has the DNA TGTGCCAGCAGCCCACCCTCCGGGACTAGCGTTAGTGAGCAGTTCTTC. Together with reference TRBV7-9 and TRBJ2-1, the CDR3 gives the full variable domain: DTGVSQNPRHKITKRGQNVTFRCDPISEHNRLYWYRQTLGQGPEFLTYFQNEAQLEKSRLLSDRFSAERPKGSFSTLEIQRTEQGDSAMYLCASSPPSGTSVSEQFFGPGTRLTVL.

This clone has only one observation. This chain joins TRBV7-3 and TRBJ2-2, with 12 nucleotides matching TRBD2. Germline trimming cut 4 bases from V and 5 bases from J; bases unmatched to any gene: 11. Per germline, CDR1 SGHTA and CDR2 FQGTGA. The CDR3 consists of 18 residues. Written as DNA, the CDR3 is TGTGCCAGCAGCTCGGGACTAGCGGGCCAGGAGGGAACCGGGGAGCTGTTTTTT. The encoded protein is CASSSGLAGQEGTGELFF. Complete variable domain (other parts from reference TRBV7-3 and TRBJ2-2): GAGVSQTPSNKVTEKGKYVELRCDPISGHTALYWYRQSLGQGPEFLIYFQGTGAADDSGLPNDRFFAVRPEGSVSTLKIQRTERGDSAVYLCASSSGLAGQEGTGELFFGEGSRLTVL.

The chain has TRBV9 and TRBJ2-3; 9 nucleotides agree with TRBD1. Looked up from germline, CDR1 is SGDLS and CDR2 is YYNGEE. Trimming removed 0 bases from V and 4 bases from J; junction bases left unmatched: 3. This CDR3 region has 15 residues. CDR3 residues: CASSVEGQGSDTQYF. The CDR3 DNA reads TGTGCCAGCAGCGTAGAAGGACAGGGGTCAGATACGCAGTATTTT.

This chain joins TRBV28 and TRBJ2-1; D uncertain. The CDR3 loop spans 14 amino acids. Looked up from germline, CDR1 is MDHEN and CDR2 is SYDVKM. The V end lost 3 bases, the J end lost 6 bases, and 12 bases lay between the germline ends. The CDR3 spells CASSFWTARNEQFF. The CDR3 DNA reads TGTGCCAGCAGTTTCTGGACCGCCCGCAATGAGCAGTTCTTC. The full variable domain, its missing parts supplied by reference TRBV28 and TRBJ2-1, is DVKVTQSSRYLVKRTGEKVFLECVQDMDHENMFWYRQDPGLGLRLIYFSYDVKMKEKGDIPEGYSVSREKKERFSLILESASTNQTSMYLCASSFWTARNEQFFGPGTRLTVL.

The chain joins TRBV6-5 to TRBJ2-4; TRBD1 matches at 12 bases. The CDR3 covers 13 residues. J gave up 15 bases and V 4 bases, and 7 bases lay outside the gene matches. Germline loops: CDR1 MNHEY, CDR2 SVGAGI. The CDR3 nucleotides read TGTGCCAGCAGTTTCCCGGGACAGGGGGCTCTGTACTTC. It specifies CASSFPGQGALYF.

The V call is TRBV6-4, the J call TRBJ2-1, with a weak D call TRBD2 (6 bases). Looked up from germline, CDR1 is MRHNA and CDR2 is SNTAGT. This CDR3 is 15 amino acids long. Trimming stripped 6 bases from V and 4 bases from J, with 16 bases between. CDR3 region: CASSQAGSEYNEQFF. CDR3 coding DNA: TGTGCCAGCAGCCAAGCGGGTTCGGAATACAATGAGCAGTTCTTC.

J is TRBJ1-1 and V is TRBV19; no reliable D call. V gave up 0 bases and J gave up 3 bases, with 5 bases separating them. Germline values: CDR1 LNHDA, CDR2 SQIVND (reference sequence). The CDR3 extends over 13 amino acids. The CDR3 reads CASSIDGYTEAFF. CDR3 coding DNA: TGTGCCAGTAGTATAGATGGGTACACTGAAGCTTTCTTT.